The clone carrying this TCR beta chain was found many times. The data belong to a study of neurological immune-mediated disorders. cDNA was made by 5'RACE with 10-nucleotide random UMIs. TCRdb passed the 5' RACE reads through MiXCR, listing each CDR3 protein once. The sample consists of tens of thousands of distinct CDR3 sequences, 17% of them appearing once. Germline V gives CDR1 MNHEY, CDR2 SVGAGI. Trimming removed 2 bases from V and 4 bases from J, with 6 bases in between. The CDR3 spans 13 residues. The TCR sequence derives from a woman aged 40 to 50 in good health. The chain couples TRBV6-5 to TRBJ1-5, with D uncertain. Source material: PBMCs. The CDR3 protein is CASSYTPNQPQHF. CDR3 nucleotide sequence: TGTGCCAGCAGTTACACCCCTAATCAGCCCCAGCATTTT.